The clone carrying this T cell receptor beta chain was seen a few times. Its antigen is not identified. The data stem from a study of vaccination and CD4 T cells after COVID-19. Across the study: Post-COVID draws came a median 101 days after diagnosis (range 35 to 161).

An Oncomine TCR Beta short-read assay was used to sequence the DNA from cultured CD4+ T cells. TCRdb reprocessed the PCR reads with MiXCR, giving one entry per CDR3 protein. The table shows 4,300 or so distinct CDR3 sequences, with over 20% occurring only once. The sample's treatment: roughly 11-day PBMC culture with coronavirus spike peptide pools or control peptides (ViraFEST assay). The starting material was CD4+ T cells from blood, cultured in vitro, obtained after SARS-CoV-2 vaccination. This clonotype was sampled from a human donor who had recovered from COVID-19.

The CDR3 here is CASSIGDRSYTF. In DNA, the CDR3 is TGTGCCAGTAGTATAGGGGACAGAAGCTACACCTTC. The J gene is TRBJ1-2, the V gene TRBV19, with 7 bases aligning to TRBD1. CDR1 and CDR2 from the germline V gene are LNHDA and SQIVND (reference sequence). The V gene end was trimmed by 1 base and the J gene end by 9 bases; junction bases not matched to a gene: 2. The CDR3 contains 12 residues.